This TCR beta chain was documented in a study of shared clonotypes between healthy human individuals. Only in-frame clones appear in the TCRdb table, and some are missing; sequencing was by immunoSEQ multiplex PCR. Among almost 700,000 clones, roughly 94% were seen once, and the ten largest hold about 24%. In the naive CD8 group, cells lacked CD45RO and were positively selected for CCR7, so terminally differentiated effector memory CD45RA+ cells were left out. This CDR3 comprises 12 residues. Trimming stripped 7 bases from V and 12 bases from J, with 15 bases between. In germline, CDR1 is MNHEY, CDR2 SMNVEV (reference sequence).

The sample was naive CD8+ T cells sorted from blood. The receptor was derived from a man aged 25 to 40 in good health. J is TRBJ1-4 and V is TRBV27; possible D gene TRBD1, 5 bases. As DNA, the CDR3 is TGTGCCAGCACCGACCGGGGGGGGGAACTGTTTTTT. Translating gives CASTDRGGELFF.